Sequencing of this TCR beta chain was carried out in a study of blood T cell repertoires in COVID-19. Study-wide background: T cells, B-cell-depleted T cells, or PBMCs provided the cDNA or gDNA that served as material.

In the source study's methods: Reference gene primers were amplified, and this amplification served to estimate nucleated cell counts. The method was immunoSEQ multiplex PCR; TCRdb's version includes in-frame clones alone and lacks a portion of them. D and trimming come from the DNA, and the V and J calls and clone size come from that table. This table holds around 99,000 clones, about 89% found once. This sequence was found in a woman younger than 45 with acute or convalescent COVID-19. Material for sequencing was peripheral blood.

The CDR3 here is CAISMGQGAYGYTF. CDR3 bases: TGTGCCATCAGTATGGGACAGGGGGCCTATGGCTACACCTTC. V gene TRBV10-3 combines with J gene TRBJ1-2, with 12 bases fitting TRBD1. CDR3 length equals 14 residues. V lost 5 bases and J lost 4; bases outside the gene matches: 2. Germline CDR1 reads ENHRY; CDR2 reads SYGVKD.